This T cell receptor (beta chain) is drawn from a study of blood T cell repertoires in COVID-19. For the study at large: T cells, B-cell-depleted T cells, or PBMCs supplied cDNA or gDNA.

The study drew participants aged about 18 to 95 years from approximately 23 US areas. Clinical histories supplied by participants themselves formed the basis of cohort assignment. Recovered Cohort 3 donors showed two negative PCRs, clearance, or symptom resolution. Per germline, CDR1 KGHDR and CDR2 SFDVKD. CDR3 size: 14 residues. With 9 bases removed from V and 0 bases from J, the gap between germline ends came to 11 bases. TCRdb keeps only in-frame clones here, not all; method: immunoSEQ multiplex PCR. The table lists hundreds of thousands of clones, around 89% of them singletons, with under 9.5% in the top ten.

This clonotype was obtained from a man aged 40-50 years who had recovered from COVID-19. The V call is TRBV24-1, the J call TRBJ1-5; D ambiguous. Sequences were obtained from PBMCs or T cells enriched from blood (not recorded which). CDR3 amino acids: CATAPGDSNQPQHF. CDR3 DNA: TGTGCCACCGCACCCGGGGATAGCAATCAGCCCCAGCATTTT.